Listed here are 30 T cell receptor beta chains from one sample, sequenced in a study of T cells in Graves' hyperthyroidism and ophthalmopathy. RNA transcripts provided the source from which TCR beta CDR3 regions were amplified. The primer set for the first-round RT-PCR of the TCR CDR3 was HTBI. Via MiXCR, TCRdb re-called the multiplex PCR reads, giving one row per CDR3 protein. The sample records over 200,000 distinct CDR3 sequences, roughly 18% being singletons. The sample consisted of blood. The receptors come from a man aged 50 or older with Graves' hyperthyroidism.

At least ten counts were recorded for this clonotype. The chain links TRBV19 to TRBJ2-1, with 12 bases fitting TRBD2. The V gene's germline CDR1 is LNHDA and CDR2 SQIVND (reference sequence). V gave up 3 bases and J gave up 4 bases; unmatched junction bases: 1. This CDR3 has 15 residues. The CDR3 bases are TGTGCCAGTAGTATGACTAGCGGGGGATACAATGAGCAGTTCTTC. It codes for CASSMTSGGYNEQFF.

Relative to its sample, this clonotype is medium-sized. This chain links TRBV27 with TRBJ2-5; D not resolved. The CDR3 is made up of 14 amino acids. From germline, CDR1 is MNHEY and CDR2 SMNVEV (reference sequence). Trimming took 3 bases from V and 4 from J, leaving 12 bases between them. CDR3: CASSLFGPRETQYF. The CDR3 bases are TGTGCCAGCAGTTTGTTCGGTCCGAGAGAGACCCAGTACTTC.

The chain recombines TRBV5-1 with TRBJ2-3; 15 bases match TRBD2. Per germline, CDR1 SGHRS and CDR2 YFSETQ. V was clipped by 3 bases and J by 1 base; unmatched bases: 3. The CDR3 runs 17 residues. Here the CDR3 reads CASSWGLAGGGTDTQYF. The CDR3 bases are TGCGCCAGCAGCTGGGGACTAGCGGGAGGAGGCACAGATACGCAGTATTTT.

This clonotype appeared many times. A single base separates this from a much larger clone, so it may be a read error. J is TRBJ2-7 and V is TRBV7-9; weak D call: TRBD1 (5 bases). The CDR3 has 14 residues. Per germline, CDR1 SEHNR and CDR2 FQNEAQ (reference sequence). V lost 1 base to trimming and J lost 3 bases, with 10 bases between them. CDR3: CASSLERQIYEQYF. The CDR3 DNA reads TGTGCCAGCAGCTTAGAGAGACAGATCTACGAGCAGTACTTC.

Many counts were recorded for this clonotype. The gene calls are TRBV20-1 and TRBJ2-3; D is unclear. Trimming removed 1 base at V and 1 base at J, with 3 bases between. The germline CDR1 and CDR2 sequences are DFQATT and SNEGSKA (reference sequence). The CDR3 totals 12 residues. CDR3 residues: CSARGGTDTQYF. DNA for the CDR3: TGCAGTGCTAGAGGCGGCACAGATACGCAGTATTTT.

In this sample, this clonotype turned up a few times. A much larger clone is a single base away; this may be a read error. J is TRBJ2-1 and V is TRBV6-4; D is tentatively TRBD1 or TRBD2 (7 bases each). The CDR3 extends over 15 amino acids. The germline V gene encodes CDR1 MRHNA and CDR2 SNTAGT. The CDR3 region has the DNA TGTGCCAGCAGTCCATCCAGGGGGGGTTACAATGAGCAGTCCTTC. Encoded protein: CASSPSRGGYNEQSF.

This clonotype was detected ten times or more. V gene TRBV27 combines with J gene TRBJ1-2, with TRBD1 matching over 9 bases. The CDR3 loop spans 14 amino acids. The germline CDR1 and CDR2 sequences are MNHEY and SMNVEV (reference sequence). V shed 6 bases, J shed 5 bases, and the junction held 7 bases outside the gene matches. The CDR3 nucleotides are TGTGCCAGCAGCCCGGACAGGGGAGGGTATGGCTACACCTTC. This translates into CASSPDRGGYGYTF.

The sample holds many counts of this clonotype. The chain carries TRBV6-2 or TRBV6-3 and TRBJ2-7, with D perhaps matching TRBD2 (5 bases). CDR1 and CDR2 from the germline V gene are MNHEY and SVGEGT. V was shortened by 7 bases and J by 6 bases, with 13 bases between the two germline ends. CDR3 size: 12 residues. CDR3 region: CASKYGRGEQYF. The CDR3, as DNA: TGTGCCAGCAAGTACGGCCGGGGCGAGCAGTACTTC.

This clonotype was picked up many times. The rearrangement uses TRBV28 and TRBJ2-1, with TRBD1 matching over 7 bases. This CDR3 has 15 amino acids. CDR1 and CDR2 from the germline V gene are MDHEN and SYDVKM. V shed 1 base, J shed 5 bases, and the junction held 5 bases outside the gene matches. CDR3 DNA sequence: TGTGCCAGCAGTTTATACCAGGGGGTGAACAATGAGCAGTTCTTC. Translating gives CASSLYQGVNNEQFF. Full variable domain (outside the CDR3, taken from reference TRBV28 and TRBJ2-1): DVKVTQSSRYLVKRTGEKVFLECVQDMDHENMFWYRQDPGLGLRLIYFSYDVKMKEKGDIPEGYSVSREKKERFSLILESASTNQTSMYLCASSLYQGVNNEQFFGPGTRLTVL.

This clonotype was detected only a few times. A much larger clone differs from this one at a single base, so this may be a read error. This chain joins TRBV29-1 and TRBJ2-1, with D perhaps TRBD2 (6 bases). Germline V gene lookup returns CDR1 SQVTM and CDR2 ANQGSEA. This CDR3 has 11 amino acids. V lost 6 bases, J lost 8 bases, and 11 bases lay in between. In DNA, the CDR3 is TGCAGCGTCACCAGGGAGGATGAGCAGTTCTTC. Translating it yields CSVTREDEQFF.

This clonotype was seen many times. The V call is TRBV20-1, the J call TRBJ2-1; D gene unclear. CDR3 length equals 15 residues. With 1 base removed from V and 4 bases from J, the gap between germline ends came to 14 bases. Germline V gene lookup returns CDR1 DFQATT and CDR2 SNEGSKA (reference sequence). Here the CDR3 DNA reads TGCAGTGCTAGAGTTCTGGCTTTCGATTACAATGAGCAGTTCTTC. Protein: CSARVLAFDYNEQFF.

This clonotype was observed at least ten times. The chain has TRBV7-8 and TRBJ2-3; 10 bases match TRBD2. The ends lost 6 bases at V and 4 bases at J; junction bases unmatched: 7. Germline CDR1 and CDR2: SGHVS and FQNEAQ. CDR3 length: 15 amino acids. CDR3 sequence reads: CASRWTSGFADTQYF. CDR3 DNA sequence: TGTGCCAGCAGGTGGACTAGCGGTTTCGCAGATACGCAGTATTTT.

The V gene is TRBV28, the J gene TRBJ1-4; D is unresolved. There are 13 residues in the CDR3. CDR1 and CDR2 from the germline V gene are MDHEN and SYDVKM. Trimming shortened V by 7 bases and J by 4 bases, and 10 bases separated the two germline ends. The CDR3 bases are TGTGCCAGCACTCCTCCTGATAATGAAAAACTGTTTTTT. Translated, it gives CASTPPDNEKLFF.

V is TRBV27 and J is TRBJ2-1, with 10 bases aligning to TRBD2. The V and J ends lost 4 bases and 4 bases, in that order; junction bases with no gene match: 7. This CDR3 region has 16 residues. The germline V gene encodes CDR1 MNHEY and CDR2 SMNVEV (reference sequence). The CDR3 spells CASSSTKRGGYNEQFF. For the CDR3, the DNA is TGTGCCAGCAGTTCGACAAAGCGGGGGGGGTACAATGAGCAGTTCTTC.

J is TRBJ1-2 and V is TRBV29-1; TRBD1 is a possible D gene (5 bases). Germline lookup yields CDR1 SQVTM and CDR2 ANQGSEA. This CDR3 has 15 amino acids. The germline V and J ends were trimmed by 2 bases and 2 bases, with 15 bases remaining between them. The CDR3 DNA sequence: TGCAGCGTTGAATGGCCCCTTGGGGGAAACTATGGCTACACCTTC. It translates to CSVEWPLGGNYGYTF.

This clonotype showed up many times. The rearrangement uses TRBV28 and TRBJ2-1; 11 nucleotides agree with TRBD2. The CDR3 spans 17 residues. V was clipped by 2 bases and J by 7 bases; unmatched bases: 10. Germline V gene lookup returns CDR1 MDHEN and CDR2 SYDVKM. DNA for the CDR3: TGTGCCAGCAGTTTACCTCGAGCTAGCGGGAGGAGAAATGAGCAGTTCTTC. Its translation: CASSLPRASGRRNEQFF. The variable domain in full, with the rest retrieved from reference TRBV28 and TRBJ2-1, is DVKVTQSSRYLVKRTGEKVFLECVQDMDHENMFWYRQDPGLGLRLIYFSYDVKMKEKGDIPEGYSVSREKKERFSLILESASTNQTSMYLCASSLPRASGRRNEQFFGPGTRLTVL.

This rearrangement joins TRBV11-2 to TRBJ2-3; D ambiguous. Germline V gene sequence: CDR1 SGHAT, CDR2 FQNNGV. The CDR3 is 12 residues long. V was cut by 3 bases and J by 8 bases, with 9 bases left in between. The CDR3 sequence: CASSLAPGTQYF. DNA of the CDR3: TGTGCCAGCAGCTTGGCCCCTGGTACGCAGTATTTT.

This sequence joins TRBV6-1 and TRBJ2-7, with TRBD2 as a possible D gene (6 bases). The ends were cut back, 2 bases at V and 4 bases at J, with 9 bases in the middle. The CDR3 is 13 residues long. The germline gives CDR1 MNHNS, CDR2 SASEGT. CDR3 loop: CASSEFGLYEQYF. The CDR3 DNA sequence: TGTGCCAGCAGTGAATTCGGACTATACGAGCAGTACTTC.

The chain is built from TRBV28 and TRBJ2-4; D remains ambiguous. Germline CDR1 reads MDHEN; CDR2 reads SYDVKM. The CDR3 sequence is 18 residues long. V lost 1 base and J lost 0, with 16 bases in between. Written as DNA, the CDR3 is TGTGCCAGCAGTTTATCCCTCAGAAGGCGCTTAGCCAAAAACATTCAGTACTTC. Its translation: CASSLSLRRRLAKNIQYF.

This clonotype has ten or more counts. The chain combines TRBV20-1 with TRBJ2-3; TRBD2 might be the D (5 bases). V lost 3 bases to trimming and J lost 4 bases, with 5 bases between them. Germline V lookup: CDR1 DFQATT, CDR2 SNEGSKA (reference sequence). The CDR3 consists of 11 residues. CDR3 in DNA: TGCAGTGCTAGGAGGGCAGATACGCAGTATTTT. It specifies CSARRADTQYF.

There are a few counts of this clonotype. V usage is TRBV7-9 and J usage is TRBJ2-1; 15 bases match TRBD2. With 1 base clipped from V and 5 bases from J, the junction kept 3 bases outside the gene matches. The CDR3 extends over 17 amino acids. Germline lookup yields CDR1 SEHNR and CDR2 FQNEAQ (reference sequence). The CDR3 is CASSLGTSGRVDNEQFF. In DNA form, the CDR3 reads TGTGCCAGCAGCTTAGGGACTAGCGGGAGGGTCGACAATGAGCAGTTCTTC.

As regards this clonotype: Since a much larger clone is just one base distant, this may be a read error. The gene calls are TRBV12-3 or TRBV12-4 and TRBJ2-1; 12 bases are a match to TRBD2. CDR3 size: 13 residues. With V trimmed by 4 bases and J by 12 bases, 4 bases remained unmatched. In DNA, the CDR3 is TGTGCCAGCAGTTCGACTAGCGGGAGTACGCAGTTCTTC. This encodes CASSSTSGSTQFF.

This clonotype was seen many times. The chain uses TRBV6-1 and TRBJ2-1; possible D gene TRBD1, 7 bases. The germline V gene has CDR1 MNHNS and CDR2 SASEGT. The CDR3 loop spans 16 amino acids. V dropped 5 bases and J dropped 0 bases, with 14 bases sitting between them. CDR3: CASSYAGQRSYNEQFF. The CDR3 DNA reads TGTGCCAGCAGTTACGCGGGACAGCGCTCCTACAATGAGCAGTTCTTC.

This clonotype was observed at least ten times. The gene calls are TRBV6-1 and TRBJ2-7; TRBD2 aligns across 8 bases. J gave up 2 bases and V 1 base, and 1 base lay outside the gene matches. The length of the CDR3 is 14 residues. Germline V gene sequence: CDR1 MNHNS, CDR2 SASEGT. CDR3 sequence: CASSEVGLAYEQYF. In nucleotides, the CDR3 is TGTGCCAGCAGTGAAGTGGGACTAGCCTACGAGCAGTACTTC.

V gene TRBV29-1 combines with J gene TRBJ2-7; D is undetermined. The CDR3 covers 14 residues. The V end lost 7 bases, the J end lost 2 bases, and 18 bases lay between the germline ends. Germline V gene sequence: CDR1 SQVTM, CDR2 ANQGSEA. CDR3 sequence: CSAPRCVGTYEQYF. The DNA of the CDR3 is TGCAGCGCCCCCCGTTGTGTGGGGACCTACGAGCAGTACTTC.

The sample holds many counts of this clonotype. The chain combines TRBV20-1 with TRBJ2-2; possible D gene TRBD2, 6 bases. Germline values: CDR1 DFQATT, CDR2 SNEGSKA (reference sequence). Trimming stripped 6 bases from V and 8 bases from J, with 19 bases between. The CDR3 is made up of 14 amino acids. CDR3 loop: CSAEEQQGGGELFF. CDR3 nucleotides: TGCAGTGCCGAGGAACAGCAGGGAGGAGGGGAGCTGTTTTTT.

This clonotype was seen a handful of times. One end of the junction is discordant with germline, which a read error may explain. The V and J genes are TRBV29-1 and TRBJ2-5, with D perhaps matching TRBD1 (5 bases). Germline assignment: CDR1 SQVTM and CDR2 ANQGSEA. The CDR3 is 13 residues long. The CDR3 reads CSVSPGGQEAQYF. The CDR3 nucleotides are TGCAGCGTCTCGCCAGGCGGACAAGAGGCCCAGTACTTC.

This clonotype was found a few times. As DNA, the CDR3 is TGTGCCAGTACCCCCCCCAACTACAATGAGCAGTTCTTC. This gives the protein CASTPPNYNEQFF. The rearrangement uses TRBV7-2 and TRBJ2-1, with no clear D. Trimming shortened V by 9 bases and J by 3 bases, and 12 bases separated the two germline ends. The CDR3 spans 13 residues. Germline assignment: CDR1 SGHTA and CDR2 FQGNSA.

CDR3: CAITKDRDAEAFF. In DNA, the CDR3 is TGTGCCATCACCAAGGACAGGGACGCTGAAGCTTTCTTT. The V gene is TRBV10-3, the J gene TRBJ1-1; TRBD1 aligns across 8 bases. The CDR3 length is 13 residues. Germline V CDR1 and CDR2: ENHRY, SYGVKD. V lost 7 bases to trimming and J lost 6 bases; unmatched junction nucleotides: 7.

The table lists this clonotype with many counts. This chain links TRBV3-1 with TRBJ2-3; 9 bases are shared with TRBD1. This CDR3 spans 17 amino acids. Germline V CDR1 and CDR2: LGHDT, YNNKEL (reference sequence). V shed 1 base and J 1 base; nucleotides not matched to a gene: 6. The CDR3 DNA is TGTGCCAGCAGCCAAGCCGGACAGGGGATGGGCACAGATACGCAGTATTTT. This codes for CASSQAGQGMGTDTQYF.